This T cell receptor (beta chain) was profiled in a study of T-cell reconstitution after alpha-beta-depleted transplantation in children. Overall study results and limits: Once a year had passed after transplant, T-cell counts and diversity came mostly from newly produced T cells. Alpha-beta T cells about two months after transplant reportedly derived from several hundred expanded graft clones. In some patients, recipient T cells and intrathymic progenitors surviving conditioning explained high day-60 diversity.

The V end lost 5 bases, the J end lost 6 bases, and 11 bases lay between the germline ends. Germline V lookup: CDR1 SGHRS, CDR2 YFSETQ. This CDR3 has 13 amino acids. Notes on this clonotype: Its specificity is unknown.

As it was prepared, the TCRbeta library received unique molecular identifiers. MiXCR, applied by TCRdb to the PCR reads, yields one record per CDR3 protein. Of about 980,000 distinct CDR3 sequences listed, about 26% are singletons. Material: PBMCs, mostly from graft donor cells, obtained 360 days after TCRalphabeta/CD19-depleted stem cell transplant. This chain links TRBV5-1 with TRBJ1-4; a possible D gene is TRBD1 (6 bases). This receptor was identified in a boy younger than two who had a stem cell transplant for SCID, so the T cells may come from the graft donor. CDR3 in amino acids: CASRRGRDEKLFF. The CDR3 DNA is TGCGCCAGCAGACGGGGGCGGGATGAAAAACTGTTTTTT.